The 9 T cell receptor beta chains reported below all come from one sample, sequenced in a study of beta chain features in type 1 diabetes listed by TCRdb under 2018. Summary of the overall study and its limitations: Type 1 diabetes patients showed a moderate but significant shortening of TCRB CDR3 length in all four CD4+ subsets.

Receptor libraries were prepared by the immunoSEQ multiplex PCR assay. The High Capacity cDNA Reverse Transcription Kit was used to reverse transcribe all of the isolated RNA, meaning that expressed TCRB transcripts were what got sequenced. TCRdb retrieved this table from immuneACCESS and kept in-frame rearrangements only. Not all clones are present; in checked studies, unresolved V genes account for under half, and no reason is known for the remainder. The sample data list 200,000 to 250,000 clones, and approximately 14% of these were observed just once. The ten top clones hold around 0.019% of the sample. No antigens are known for them. Sequencing was carried out using naive CD4+ T cells from blood. Explained via the paper, the cell subset or site label denotes: true naive CD4+ T cells. The receptors derive from a man aged 30 to 39 with type 1 diabetes.

V usage is TRBV6-1 and J usage is TRBJ2-1; 9 bases agree with TRBD2. The CDR3 has 15 amino acids. Germline loops: CDR1 MNHNS, CDR2 SASEGT. The V segment lost 6 bases and the J segment 5 bases; nucleotides outside the gene matches: 8. CDR3 sequence: CASSLAGLGNNEQFF. CDR3 in DNA: TGTGCCAGCAGCCTAGCGGGATTGGGGAACAATGAGCAGTTCTTC.

This clone was detected only a few times. The chain uses TRBV7-2 and TRBJ2-5; 7 nucleotides agree with TRBD2. The V gene's germline CDR1 is SGHTA and CDR2 FQGNSA. This CDR3 is 15 amino acids long. V was pared by 0 bases and J by 3 bases, with 4 bases of the junction left unmatched. CDR3 in DNA: TGTGCCAGCAGCTTAGCGGGAGGGCCCGAAGAGACCCAGTACTTC. This translates into CASSLAGGPEETQYF.

This clone showed up just a few times. The J gene is TRBJ1-1, the V gene TRBV7-9; no clear D gene. Germline V lookup: CDR1 SEHNR, CDR2 FQNEAQ (reference sequence). Trimming cost V 1 base and J 5 bases, with 20 bases left between them. The CDR3 length is 17 residues. In DNA form, the CDR3 reads TGTGCCAGCAGCTTAGATTGGGAAAGGAGGGCTGAGACTGAAGCTTTCTTT. Protein sequence: CASSLDWERRAETEAFF.

The chain has TRBV4-2 and TRBJ2-1; 10 bases line up with TRBD1. In germline, CDR1 is LGHNA, CDR2 YNFKEQ. The CDR3 totals 16 residues. V lost 4 bases to trimming and J lost 7 bases; unmatched junction nucleotides: 10. The DNA of the CDR3 is TGTGCCAGCAGCCCGGGACAGGGGCTACTCCAGAATGAGCAGTTCTTC. As protein: CASSPGQGLLQNEQFF.

The chain is built from TRBV30 and TRBJ2-7; a possible D gene is TRBD2 (6 bases). The CDR3 is made up of 13 amino acids. Germline CDR1 is GTSNPN and CDR2 is SVGIG (reference sequence). Trimming pared 2 bases from V and 6 bases from J, leaving 14 bases between. CDR3 region: CAWSIIQGGEQYF. For the CDR3, the DNA is TGTGCCTGGAGTATAATCCAGGGAGGCGAGCAGTACTTC.

The genes are TRBV14 and TRBJ1-1, with a tentative D call TRBD1 (5 bases). The germline CDR1 and CDR2 sequences are SGHDN and FVKESK. The length of the CDR3 is 14 residues. Trimming left V 4 bases short and J 1 base short, with 10 bases between. CDR3 loop: CASSRAGPNTEAFF. The CDR3, as DNA: TGTGCCAGCAGCCGAGCAGGGCCGAACACTGAAGCTTTCTTT.

There are a few counts of this clone. The J gene is TRBJ2-5, the V gene TRBV5-1; perhaps TRBD1 as D (5 bases). Germline assignment: CDR1 SGHRS and CDR2 YFSETQ. This CDR3 has 13 amino acids. V gave up 2 bases and J gave up 3 bases, with 8 bases separating them. The CDR3 DNA follows: TGCGCCAGCAGCTTCGTAGGGGAAGAGACCCAGTACTTC. It is translated as CASSFVGEETQYF.

This chain links TRBV18 with TRBJ1-2; D possibly corresponds to TRBD1 (6 bases). The CDR3 spans 14 residues. Germline assignment: CDR1 KGHSH and CDR2 LQKENI. V was clipped by 3 bases and J by 3 bases, with 11 bases between them. CDR3 in amino acids: CASSPLGQHYGYTF. The DNA for the CDR3 is TGTGCCAGCTCACCGCTAGGACAGCACTATGGCTACACCTTC.

This clone showed up just a few times. The chain carries TRBV11-2 and TRBJ1-6; possible D gene TRBD1, 5 bases. Trimming left V 7 bases short and J 1 base short, with 8 bases between. CDR3 length equals 14 residues. Germline CDR1 SGHAT, CDR2 FQNNGV. The CDR3: CASTGGSYNSPLHF. The CDR3 DNA reads as TGTGCCAGCACGGGGGGTTCCTATAATTCACCCCTCCACTTT.